The clone carrying this T cell receptor (beta chain) was detected only a few times. Its specificity is unknown. The sample belongs to a study of T cells in Graves' hyperthyroidism and ophthalmopathy. Background on the study: Pretreatment peripheral blood was obtained at initial diagnosis. Study-wide results and limits: Ophthalmopathy was distinguished from stable hyperthyroidism by 13 V-J signatures.

V gave up 5 bases and J gave up 4 bases, with 12 bases separating them. Germline assignment: CDR1 SGHVS and CDR2 FQNEAQ. The CDR3 contains 14 residues. The PBMCs were sourced from fresh peripheral blood (about 9.7 ml). Amplification of TCR beta CDR3 regions was performed using RNA transcripts as template. The primer set for the first-round RT-PCR of the TCR CDR3 was HTBI. MiXCR, applied by TCRdb to the multiplex PCR reads, yields one record per CDR3 protein. This sample has around 300,000 distinct CDR3 sequences, with about 20% found just once. This sequence was found in a man aged 25-45 years with Graves' ophthalmopathy. The chain recombines TRBV7-8 with TRBJ2-1; no definite D call. The sample consisted of blood. This CDR3 reads CASSTEASYNEQFF. The CDR3 nucleotides are TGTGCCAGCAGCACAGAGGCTAGTTACAATGAGCAGTTCTTC.